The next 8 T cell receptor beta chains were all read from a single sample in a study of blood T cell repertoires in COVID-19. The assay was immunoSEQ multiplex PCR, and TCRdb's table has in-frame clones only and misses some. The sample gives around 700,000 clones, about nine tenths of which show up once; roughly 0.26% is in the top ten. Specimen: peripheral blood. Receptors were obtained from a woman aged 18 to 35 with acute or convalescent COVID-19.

The CDR3 nucleotides read TGCGCCAGCAGCCAGACGACTAGCGCTCCCTACGAGCAGTACTTC. Protein: CASSQTTSAPYEQYF. The chain uses TRBV4-1 and TRBJ2-7; 8 positions agree with TRBD2. Unmatched junction bases numbered 6, after V lost 3 bases and J lost 2 bases. Per the germline V gene, CDR1 is MGHRA and CDR2 is YSYEKL. The CDR3 is 15 amino acids.

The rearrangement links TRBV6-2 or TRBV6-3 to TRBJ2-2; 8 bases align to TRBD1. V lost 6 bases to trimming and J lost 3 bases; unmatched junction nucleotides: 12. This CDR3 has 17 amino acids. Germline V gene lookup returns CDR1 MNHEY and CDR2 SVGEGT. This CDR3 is CASSTSGGLIYTGELFF. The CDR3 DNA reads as TGTGCCAGCAGCACGTCAGGGGGCTTAATTTACACCGGGGAGCTGTTTTTT.

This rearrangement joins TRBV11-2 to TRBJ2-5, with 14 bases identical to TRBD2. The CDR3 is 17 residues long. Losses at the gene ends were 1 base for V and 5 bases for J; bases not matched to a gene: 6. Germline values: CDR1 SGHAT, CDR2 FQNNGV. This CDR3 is CASSLGLAGGARETQYF. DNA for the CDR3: TGTGCCAGCAGCTTAGGACTAGCGGGGGGGGCGAGGGAGACCCAGTACTTC. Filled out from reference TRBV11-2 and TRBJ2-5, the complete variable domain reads EAGVAQSPRYKIIEKRQSVAFWCNPISGHATLYWYQQILGQGPKLLIQFQNNGVVDDSQLPKDRFSAERLKGVDSTLKIQPAKLEDSAVYLCASSLGLAGGARETQYFGPGTRLLVL.

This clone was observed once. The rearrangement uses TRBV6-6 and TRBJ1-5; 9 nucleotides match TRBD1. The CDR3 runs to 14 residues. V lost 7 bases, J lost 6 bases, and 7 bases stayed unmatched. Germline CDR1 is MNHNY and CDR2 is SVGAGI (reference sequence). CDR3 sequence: CASTLTGGIQPQHF. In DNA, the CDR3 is TGTGCCAGCACCCTGACAGGGGGGATTCAGCCCCAGCATTTT.

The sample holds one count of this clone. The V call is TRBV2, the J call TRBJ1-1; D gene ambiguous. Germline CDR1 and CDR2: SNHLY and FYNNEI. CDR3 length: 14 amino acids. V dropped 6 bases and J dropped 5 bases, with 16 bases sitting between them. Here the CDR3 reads CASSLTGLGTEAFF. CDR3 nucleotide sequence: TGTGCCAGCAGCCTGACTGGCCTCGGGACTGAAGCTTTCTTT. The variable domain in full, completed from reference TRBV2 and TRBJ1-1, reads EPEVTQTPSHQVTQMGQEVILRCVPISNHLYFYWYRQILGQKVEFLVSFYNNEISEKSEIFDDQFSVERPDGSNFTLKIRSTKLEDSAMYFCASSLTGLGTEAFFGQGTRLTVV.

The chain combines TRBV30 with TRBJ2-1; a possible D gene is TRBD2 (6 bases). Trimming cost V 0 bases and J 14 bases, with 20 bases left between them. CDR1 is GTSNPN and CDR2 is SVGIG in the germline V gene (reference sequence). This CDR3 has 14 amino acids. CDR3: CAWSVLGYGGKEFF. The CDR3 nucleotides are TGTGCCTGGAGTGTACTGGGTTACGGCGGGAAGGAGTTCTTC.

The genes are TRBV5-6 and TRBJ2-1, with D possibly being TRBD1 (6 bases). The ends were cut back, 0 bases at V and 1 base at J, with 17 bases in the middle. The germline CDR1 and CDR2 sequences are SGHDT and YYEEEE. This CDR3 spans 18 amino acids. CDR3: CASSLAESFTGSYNEQFF. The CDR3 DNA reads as TGTGCCAGCAGCTTGGCCGAGTCTTTCACAGGGTCCTACAATGAGCAGTTCTTC.

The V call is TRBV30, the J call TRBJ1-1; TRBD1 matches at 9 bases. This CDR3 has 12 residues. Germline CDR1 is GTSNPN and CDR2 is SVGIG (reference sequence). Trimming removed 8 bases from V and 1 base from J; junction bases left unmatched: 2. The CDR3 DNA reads TGTGCCGGACAGGGGCCGAACACTGAAGCTTTCTTT. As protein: CAGQGPNTEAFF.